A selection of T cell receptor beta chains follows, all from one sample in a study of OX40 agonist ivuxolimab in advanced cancers. The table came from immunoSEQ multiplex PCR; TCRdb's copy has only in-frame clones and leaves some out. The data contain about 49,000 clones, nearly 80% of them singletons. The sample was CD4+ or CD8+ T cells sorted from blood, taken in a trial of the OX40 agonist ivuxolimab. The receptors here all came from an adult with an advanced solid tumor such as melanoma, head and neck, liver or kidney cancer. CDR3s include the opening cysteine and the closing phenylalanine or tryptophan. Rows may omit the clone size; those that give it use once, few, many or a size class.

>few|TRBV6-1|TRBJ1-1
CASSEAPTQGAFF
>few|TRBV14|TRBJ1-1
CASSHGVLRAFF
>-|TRBV5-8|TRBJ1-1
CASSLDIGTEAFF
>-|TRBV6-6|TRBJ2-1
CASRSTSGGLYEQFF
>-|TRBV13|TRBJ2-7
CASSLSYEQYF
>-|TRBV5-1|TRBJ1-4
CASSLRTGGGEKLFF
>-|TRBV6-1|TRBJ2-1
CASRAGTSGVNEQFF
>-|TRBV28|TRBJ2-1
CATQGPVYNEQFF
>-|TRBV19|TRBJ2-7
CASSMKGEGSYEQYF
>few|TRBV9|TRBJ2-7
CASSAWTGVEQYF
>-|TRBV6-4|TRBJ1-1
CASSDSHLRGGTEAFF
>-|TRBV18|TRBJ2-2
CASSPRTEPNTGELFF
>-|TRBV6-5|TRBJ1-2
CASTETESGYTF
>-|TRBV11-3|TRBJ1-1
CASSLERGAAFF
>-|TRBV7-6|TRBJ1-2
CASSPRGSRNSNYGYTF
>-|TRBV7-9|TRBJ2-5
CASTQSVVAGARTQYF
>-|TRBV19|TRBJ2-3
CASSIRPPGGTSTDTQYF
>few|TRBV5-1|TRBJ2-5
CASSRGGVGETQYF
>-|TRBV5-6|TRBJ2-7
CASSSRGGVNYEQYF
>-|TRBV6-1|TRBJ2-5
CASSRGEPQETQYF
>-|TRBV18|TRBJ2-7
CASSPPGQGQGEQYF
>-|TRBV30|TRBJ2-1
CAWKLAGFQGKNEQFF
>-|TRBV6-5|TRBJ1-2
CASSYSRGTGGGGYTF
>-|TRBV30|TRBJ1-2
CAWSVSGTGLGYTF
>-|TRBV7-2|TRBJ1-1
CASSSQGVGTEAFF
>-|TRBV18|TRBJ1-3
CASSQGGSGNTIYF
>-|TRBV11-1|TRBJ2-1
CASSLSIRTGLYEQFF
>-|TRBV19|TRBJ1-2
CASRSDRADGYTF
>few|TRBV27|TRBJ1-2
CASTSGYGYTF
>-|TRBV7-2|TRBJ2-5
CASSSRMTSGRAETQYF
>-|TRBV27|TRBJ1-5
CASSLGGQTGGPYSNQPQHF
>-|TRBV19|TRBJ1-4
CASGQGGEKLFF
>-|TRBV28|TRBJ2-2
CASSSVRTVLNTGELFF
>-|TRBV6-5|TRBJ1-1
CASSYGWGGTEAFF
>-|TRBV18|TRBJ1-1
CASSPPGPGRAEAFF
>-|TRBV5-5|TRBJ2-7
CASSHGGTSSYEQYF
>once|TRBV5-1|TRBJ1-2
CASSDRQSADGYTF
>-|TRBV6-5|-
CASSSPGQGRDEQYF
>-|TRBV10-2|TRBJ2-2
CASSEGNTGELFF
>-|TRBV28|TRBJ2-7
CASIHGDRHYEQYF
>-|TRBV18|TRBJ2-7
CASSPLIGGSGEQYF
>once|TRBV11-1|TRBJ2-1
CASSLNGGSSYNEQFF